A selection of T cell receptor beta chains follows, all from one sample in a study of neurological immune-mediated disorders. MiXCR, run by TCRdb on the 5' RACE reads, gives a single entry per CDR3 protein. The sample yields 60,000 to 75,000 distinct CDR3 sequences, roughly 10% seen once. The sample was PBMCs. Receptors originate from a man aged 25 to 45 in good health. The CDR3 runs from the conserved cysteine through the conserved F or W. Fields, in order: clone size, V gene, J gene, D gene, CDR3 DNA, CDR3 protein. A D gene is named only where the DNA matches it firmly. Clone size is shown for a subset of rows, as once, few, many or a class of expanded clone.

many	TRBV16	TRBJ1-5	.	TGTGCCAGCAGCCTTCAGGGTTCAAGCGGGCCCCAGCATTTT	CASSLQGSSGPQHF
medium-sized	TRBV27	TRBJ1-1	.	TGTGCCAGCAGTCTGGGGCGCATGAACACTGAAGCTTTCTTT	CASSLGRMNTEAFF
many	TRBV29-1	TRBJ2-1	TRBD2	TGCAGCGTGCAAGCGGGAGGGCCTCTCGATGAGCAGTTCTTC	CSVQAGGPLDEQFF
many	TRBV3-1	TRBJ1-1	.	TGTGCCAGCAGCCTAGAGGGGACTGAAGCTTTCTTT	CASSLEGTEAFF
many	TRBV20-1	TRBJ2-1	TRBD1	TGCAGTGCTGACGACTCCGGGACAGGGGAGGATGAGCAGTTCTTC	CSADDSGTGEDEQFF
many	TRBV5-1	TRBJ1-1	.	TGCGCCAGCAGCTTGGCCCTGGGTTTCACTGAAGCTTTCTTT	CASSLALGFTEAFF
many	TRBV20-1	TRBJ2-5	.	TGCAGTGCTAGAGATGGAGGGGGGGCACAAGAGACCCAGTACTTC	CSARDGGGAQETQYF
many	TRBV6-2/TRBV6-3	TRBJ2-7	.	TGTGCCAGCGGACACTACGAGCAGTACTTC	CASGHYEQYF
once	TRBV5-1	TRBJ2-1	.	TGCGCCAGCAGCTTAGGAAGCGGTTCCTACAATGAGCAGTTCTTC	CASSLGSGSYNEQFF
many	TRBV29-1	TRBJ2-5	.	TGCAGCGTTCTCATCCAAGAGACCCAGTACTTC	CSVLIQETQYF
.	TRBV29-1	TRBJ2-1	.	TGCAGCGTTGCTCCTCCAGGGTCTAGCGTAAATGAGCAGTTCTTC	CSVAPPGSSVNEQFF
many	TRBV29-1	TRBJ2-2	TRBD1	TGCAGCGTTGACCCCCGACAGGGTGGGTCCGGGGAGCTGTTTTTT	CSVDPRQGGSGELFF
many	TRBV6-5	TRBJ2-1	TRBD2	TGTGCCAGCAGTTACGTGGGGGGGAGTGAAACCTACAATGAGCAGTTCTTC	CASSYVGGSETYNEQFF
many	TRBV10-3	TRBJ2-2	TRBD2	TGTGCCATCAGTCAGTACGGGACTAGCGGGACGAACACCGGGGAGCTGTTTTTT	CAISQYGTSGTNTGELFF
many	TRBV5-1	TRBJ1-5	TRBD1	TGCGCCAGCAGCTTGGGACAGGGAGGCAATCAGCCCCAGCATTTT	CASSLGQGGNQPQHF
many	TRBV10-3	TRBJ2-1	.	TGTGCCATCAGTGAGAGGCAGGGGTACAATGAGCAGTTCTTC	CAISERQGYNEQFF
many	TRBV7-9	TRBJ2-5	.	TGTGCCAGCAGCTTACGAGGGGGAAAAGAGACCCAGTACTTC	CASSLRGGKETQYF
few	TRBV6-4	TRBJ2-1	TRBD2	TGTGCCAGCAGTGAAGGATTTAGCGGGAGACTCAATGAGCAGTTCTTC	CASSEGFSGRLNEQFF
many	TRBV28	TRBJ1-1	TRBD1	TGTGCCAGCACTCCAGACAGGGGAGACACTGAAGCTTTCTTT	CASTPDRGDTEAFF
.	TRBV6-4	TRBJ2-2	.	TGTGCCAGCAGTGCCTCAGCGTCCACCGGGGAGCTGTTTTTT	CASSASASTGELFF
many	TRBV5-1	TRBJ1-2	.	TGCGCCAGCAGCTCGGACAGAGAAAACTATGGCTACACCTTC	CASSSDRENYGYTF
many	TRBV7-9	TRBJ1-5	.	TGTGCCAGCAGTTTGGACGGTCAGCCCCAGCATTTT	CASSLDGQPQHF
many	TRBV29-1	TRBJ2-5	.	TGCAGCGTTTCCTCCGGGACGGCAAAAGAGACCCAGTACTTC	CSVSSGTAKETQYF
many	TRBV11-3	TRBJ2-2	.	TGTGCCAGCAGCGTCGGACTCGCTAACACCGGGGAGCTGTTTTTT	CASSVGLANTGELFF
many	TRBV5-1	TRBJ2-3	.	TGCGCCAGCACAGTGGGGTTTAGCACAGATACGCAGTATTTT	CASTVGFSTDTQYF
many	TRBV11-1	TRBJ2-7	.	TGTGCCAGCAGCTTAGAACTAGCCTACGAGCAGTACTTC	CASSLELAYEQYF
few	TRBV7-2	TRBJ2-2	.	TGTGCCAGCAGCTGGGGGTCCAACACCGGGGAGCTGTTTTTT	CASSWGSNTGELFF
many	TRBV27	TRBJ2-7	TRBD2	TGTGCCAGCAGTTTATCGGGGACTAGCGGCTACGAGCAGTACTTC	CASSLSGTSGYEQYF
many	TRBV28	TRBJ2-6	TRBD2	TGTGCCAGCAGGCTAGCGGGAGCTCCCGGGGCCAACGTCCTGACTTTC	CASRLAGAPGANVLTF
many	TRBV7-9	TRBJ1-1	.	TGTGCCAGCAGCTTTGGTTCGGGGAACACTGAAGCTTTCTTT	CASSFGSGNTEAFF
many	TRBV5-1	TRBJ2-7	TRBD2	TGCGCCAGCAGTTTTGCGGTAGCGGGAGGGTACGAGCAGTACTTC	CASSFAVAGGYEQYF
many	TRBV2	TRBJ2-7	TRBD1	TGTGCCAGCAATACCGGGACAGGGGGCTACGAGCAGTACTTC	CASNTGTGGYEQYF
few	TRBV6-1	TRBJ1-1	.	TGTGCCAGCAGTGAAGCGGTCAGGAACACTGAAGCTTTCTTT	CASSEAVRNTEAFF